One T cell receptor beta chain is described in this entry. Its antigen remains undetermined. The sample holds no much larger clone one base away, and base qualities are not on file. Taken from the germline V gene, the CDR1 and CDR2 loops are SGHNT and YENEEA. Ends trimmed: V by 5 bases, J by 4 bases; bases unmatched to a gene: 6. The CDR3 spans 15 residues, from the cysteine through the phenylalanine. Of all the DNA, just the CDR3 is kept, 45 bases in frame from base 1. The immunoSEQ Assay, a bias-controlled multiplex PCR, was used to amplify TCRbeta CDR3 regions from genomic DNA. The source study handled its data this way. The number of nucleated cells in each sample was estimated from the amplification of reference gene primers within the assay. To quantify the absolute abundance of each unique TCRbeta CDR3 rearrangement, sequence reads were collapsed and filtered. For each sample, productive Simpson clonality was calculated by taking the square root of Simpson's diversity index across productive rearrangements. TCRdb mirrors the immuneACCESS table, restricted to in-frame sequences. Some clones are absent from its copies; in checked studies, under half trace to an unresolved V gene, and the reason for the others is unknown. The DNA gave D and trimming, while V, J and clone size come from that table. In this sample the table shows approximately 350,000 clones, 90% to 95% of which occur a single time. The ten largest clones take up around 3.5% of the sample.

The entry originates in a study of blood T cell repertoires in COVID-19 (TCRdb year 2020). Study-level background: The collaborator samples originated in the United States, Italy and Spain and spanned the acute and convalescent phases of COVID-19. The prospective study material was composed of cDNA or gDNA derived from T cells, B-cell-depleted T cells, or PBMCs. The dataset comprised deeply sampled blood TCRbeta repertoires from subjects exposed to, actively infected with, or recovered from COVID-19. The repertoires were made available in a free public database intended to serve as a resource for research on the immune response to SARS-CoV-2. Samples came from the ongoing ImmuneRACE study (first 160 participants) plus 1,254 subjects from 6 global collaborators. A de-identified subject ID, COVID-19 status, age in years and sex were almost always included in the sample metadata. Where HLA class I and class II types were available, the types were taken from metadata supplied by the sample provider, not from assay-based typing. Study-level results and caveats: Clinical and demographic metadata were provided uncurated, with the amount varying by source and participant.

Another Seattle source contributed samples from volunteer blood donors who had recovered from COVID-19. Collaborating institutions collected whole blood in K2EDTA tubes following their own protocols. For TCRbeta analysis, collaborators shipped samples in one of three forms: frozen whole blood, isolated PBMCs, or DNA extracted from either of those sample types. The receptor chain draws on TRBV11-3 and TRBJ2-2, with 8 bases aligning to TRBD1. Sequencing was carried out using peripheral blood. The TCR sequence derives from a woman between 18 and 29 years old who had recovered from COVID-19. The nucleotide sequence is given as TGTGCCAGCAGCCGACAGGACAGGGCCACCGGGGAGCTGTTTTTT. Its amino acids are CASSRQDRATGELFF.